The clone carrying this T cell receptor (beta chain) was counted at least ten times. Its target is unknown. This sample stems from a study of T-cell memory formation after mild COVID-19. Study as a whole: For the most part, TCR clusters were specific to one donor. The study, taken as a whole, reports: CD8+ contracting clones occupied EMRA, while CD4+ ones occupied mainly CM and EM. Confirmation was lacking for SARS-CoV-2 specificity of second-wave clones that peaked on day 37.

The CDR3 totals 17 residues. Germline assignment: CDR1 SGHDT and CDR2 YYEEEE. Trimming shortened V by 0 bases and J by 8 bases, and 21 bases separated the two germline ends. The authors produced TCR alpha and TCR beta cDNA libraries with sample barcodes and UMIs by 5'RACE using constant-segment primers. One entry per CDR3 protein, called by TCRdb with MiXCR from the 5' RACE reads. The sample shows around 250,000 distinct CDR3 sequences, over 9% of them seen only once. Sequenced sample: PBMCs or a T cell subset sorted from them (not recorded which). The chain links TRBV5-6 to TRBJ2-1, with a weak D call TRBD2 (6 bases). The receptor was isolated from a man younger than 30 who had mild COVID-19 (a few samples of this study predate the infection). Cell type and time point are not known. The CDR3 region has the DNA TGTGCCAGCAGCTTGGGATTCCGGAGGGCGCTTCGAGATGAGCAGTTCTTC. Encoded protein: CASSLGFRRALRDEQFF.